Below, 19 T cell receptor beta chains from the same sample are listed, as sequenced in a study of T cells in Graves' hyperthyroidism and ophthalmopathy. TCR beta CDR3 region amplification was performed from RNA transcripts. A set of HTBI primers served as the primers for a first-round RT-PCR of the TCR CDR3. One entry per CDR3 protein results from TCRdb running MiXCR on the multiplex PCR reads. The table includes 300,000 to 350,000 distinct CDR3 sequences, about a sixth detected once. Sequenced material: blood. The source is a woman aged 40 to 55 with Graves' ophthalmopathy.

This clonotype was seen repeatedly, ten times or more. The genes are TRBV24-1 and TRBJ2-7; 7 bases map to TRBD2. The CDR3 spans 14 residues. The junction had 4 bases not matched to a gene; V was cut back by 6 bases and J by 0 bases. Germline lookup yields CDR1 KGHDR and CDR2 SFDVKD. The CDR3 bases are TGTGCCACCAGTAGAAGGACTAGCTCCTACGAGCAGTACTTC. Protein: CATSRRTSSYEQYF.

There are many counts of this clonotype. The chain carries TRBV28 and TRBJ2-5; 12 bases line up with TRBD2. CDR1 and CDR2 (germline): MDHEN, SYDVKM. J lost 4 bases, V lost 4 bases, and 10 bases had no gene match. The CDR3 covers 17 residues. The CDR3 DNA reads as TGTGCCAGCAGTTCTCTAGCGGGAGGGCCGGGTTTAGAGACCCAGTACTTC. Protein sequence: CASSSLAGGPGLETQYF.

This clonotype was detected many times. The chain uses TRBV18 and TRBJ2-7; TRBD2 might be the D (6 bases). This CDR3 region has 15 residues. Germline V gene sequence: CDR1 KGHSH, CDR2 LQKENI. V shed 4 bases and J shed 1 base, with 14 bases lying between them. The CDR3 region has the DNA TGTGCCAGCTCACTTGTCCGGGACTCTTCCTACGAGCAGTACTTC. This encodes CASSLVRDSSYEQYF.

This clonotype was counted at least ten times. CDR3 in amino acids: CASKTGGGLGAFF. The CDR3 nucleotides are TGTGCCAGCAAGACAGGGGGCGGGTTGGGAGCTTTCTTT. The chain is built from TRBV28 and TRBJ1-1, with 10 bases matching TRBD1. The CDR3 extends over 13 amino acids. CDR1 MDHEN and CDR2 SYDVKM come from the germline V gene. The ends lost 7 bases at V and 10 bases at J; junction bases unmatched: 9.

This clonotype was found a few times. The V call is TRBV19, the J call TRBJ2-2; 11 bases map to TRBD2. The V and J ends lost 9 bases and 4 bases, in that order; junction bases with no gene match: 7. The germline V gene encodes CDR1 LNHDA and CDR2 SQIVND (reference sequence). The CDR3 spans 15 residues. The CDR3 DNA reads TGTGCCAGCGGACTAGCGGGCGGCGGCACCGGGGAGCTGTTTTTT. It codes for CASGLAGGGTGELFF.

In this sample, this clonotype turned up many times. This chain uses TRBV19 with TRBJ1-5, with D maybe TRBD1 (5 bases). The CDR3 contains 13 residues. V was clipped by 4 bases and J by 9 bases, with 13 bases between them. Germline V gene sequence: CDR1 LNHDA, CDR2 SQIVND (reference sequence). The CDR3 loop reads CASSTGETAPQHF. The DNA of the CDR3 is TGTGCCAGTAGTACGGGGGAAACCGCGCCCCAGCATTTT.

This clonotype was found many times. The genes are TRBV15 and TRBJ1-5; perhaps TRBD1 as D (5 bases). The CDR3 covers 13 residues. Trimming cost V 0 bases and J 7 bases, with 7 bases left between them. The germline CDR1 and CDR2 sequences are LNHNV and YYDKDF (reference sequence). In nucleotides, the CDR3 is TGTGCCACCAGCAGAGACAGGGCACAGCCCCAGCATTTT. This gives the protein CATSRDRAQPQHF.

In its sample, this clonotype was seen many times. The chain couples TRBV7-2 to TRBJ2-2, with TRBD2 as a possible D gene (6 bases). Trimming stripped 6 bases from V and 0 bases from J, with 8 bases between. The CDR3 is 14 residues long. Per the germline V gene, CDR1 is SGHTA and CDR2 is FQGNSA. The CDR3 loop is CASRGLPNTGELFF. CDR3 coding DNA: TGTGCCAGCAGGGGACTGCCGAACACCGGGGAGCTGTTTTTT.

The V and J genes are TRBV30 and TRBJ1-5; 7 bases line up with TRBD1. V trimming: 1 base; J trimming: 4 bases; junction bases outside the gene matches: 1. The CDR3 is 13 amino acids. Germline CDR1 GTSNPN, CDR2 SVGIG (reference sequence). The CDR3: CAWSEGANQPQHF. Written as DNA, the CDR3 is TGTGCCTGGAGTGAGGGGGCGAATCAGCCCCAGCATTTT. Full variable domain (rest looked up from reference TRBV30 and TRBJ1-5): SQTIHQWPATLVQPVGSPLSLECTVEGTSNPNLYWYRQAAGRGLQLLFYSVGIGQISSEVPQNLSASRPQDRQFILSSKKLLLSDSGFYLCAWSEGANQPQHFGDGTRLSIL.

A few counts support this clonotype. The CDR3 spells CASSLVSRGIRPGELFF. CDR3 nucleotide sequence: TGTGCCAGCAGCTTAGTTTCTCGGGGCATAAGGCCCGGGGAGCTGTTTTTT. The V and J genes are TRBV11-2 and TRBJ2-2; TRBD1 or TRBD2 may be the D gene (5 bases each). Trimming took 1 base from V and 6 from J, leaving 18 bases between them. The CDR3 runs to 17 residues. Germline V CDR1 and CDR2: SGHAT, FQNNGV.

This clonotype showed up many times. The chain uses TRBV19 and TRBJ1-1; no clear D gene. V was cut by 7 bases and J by 1 base, with 16 bases left in between. Germline lookup yields CDR1 LNHDA and CDR2 SQIVND (reference sequence). This CDR3 region has 15 residues. CDR3 sequence: CASTTGGRGNTEAFF. DNA of the CDR3: TGTGCCAGTACCACGGGAGGACGGGGGAACACTGAAGCTTTCTTT.

This chain links TRBV28 with TRBJ2-5; 14 nucleotides agree with TRBD2. The CDR3 covers 17 residues. V lost 4 bases and J lost 4; bases outside the gene matches: 8. Germline V CDR1 and CDR2: MDHEN, SYDVKM. The CDR3 DNA reads as TGTGCCAGCAGTTCCATGACTAGCGGGAGGGCTGGAGAGACCCAGTACTTC. Residues: CASSSMTSGRAGETQYF.

This clonotype was found many times. CDR3 region: CSASARSSLALLYNEQFF. CDR3 in DNA: TGCAGTGCTAGCGCTAGGTCCAGTCTAGCCCTGCTTTACAATGAGCAGTTCTTC. The J gene is TRBJ2-1, the V gene TRBV20-1, with D perhaps TRBD2 (5 bases). Per the germline V gene, CDR1 is DFQATT and CDR2 is SNEGSKA (reference sequence). The CDR3 has 18 residues. The V end lost 3 bases, the J end lost 4 bases, and 25 bases lay between the germline ends.

This clonotype was counted ten times or more. One end of the junction varies from germline; a read error may be responsible. The genes are TRBV5-1 and TRBJ1-5, with D hard to call. This CDR3 has 13 residues. Per the germline V gene, CDR1 is SGHRS and CDR2 is YFSETQ. The CDR3 here is CASSLDSNQPQHF. The CDR3 DNA sequence: TGTGCCAGCAGTTTGGATAGCAATCAGCCCCAGCATTTT.

The rearrangement uses TRBV6-1 and TRBJ1-5; D is undetermined. Trimming shortened V by 1 base and J by 9 bases, and 10 bases separated the two germline ends. This CDR3 is 13 amino acids long. Germline V gene sequence: CDR1 MNHNS, CDR2 SASEGT. CDR3 protein: CASSEVYKGPQHF. CDR3 nucleotide sequence: TGTGCCAGCAGTGAAGTATACAAAGGGCCCCAGCATTTT.

This clonotype was recorded at least ten times. The genes are TRBV29-1 and TRBJ1-2; 7 nucleotides agree with TRBD1. Trimming took 3 bases from V and 4 from J; bases not matched to a gene: 2. This CDR3 has 12 residues. Germline loops: CDR1 SQVTM, CDR2 ANQGSEA. CDR3 sequence: CSVDRTGYGYTF. The CDR3 DNA is TGCAGCGTTGATCGGACAGGCTATGGCTACACCTTC.

This clonotype was counted at least ten times. The chain joins TRBV4-3 to TRBJ2-1; TRBD2 agrees at 9 bases. The trim removed 1 base at V and 3 bases at J, leaving 1 base unmatched. Germline V gene data show CDR1 as LGHNA and CDR2 as YSLEER. The CDR3 contains 15 residues. The CDR3 is CASSQGLAVYNEQFF. The CDR3 nucleotides are TGCGCCAGCAGCCAAGGACTAGCGGTCTACAATGAGCAGTTCTTC.

A note on this clonotype: This sequence may be a read error, since a much larger clone differs from it by one base. The rearrangement joins TRBV30 to TRBJ1-2; D might be TRBD1 (5 bases). The V gene lost 4 bases and the J gene lost 7 bases, with 10 bases spanning the gap. In germline, CDR1 is GTSNPN, CDR2 SVGIG (reference sequence). This CDR3 comprises 11 residues. DNA of the CDR3: TGTGCCTGGACGATGGGGGGTGGCTACACCTTC. This codes for CAWTMGGGYTF.

This clonotype was detected many times. This chain uses TRBV28 with TRBJ2-7; a weak D match, TRBD1 (6 bases). The germline V gene has CDR1 MDHEN and CDR2 SYDVKM. This CDR3 contains 14 residues. Trimming left V 7 bases short and J 2 bases short, with 15 bases between. CDR3 region: CASKPIDRPYEQYF. CDR3 bases: TGTGCCAGCAAACCGATCGACAGGCCCTACGAGCAGTACTTC.